The 31 T cell receptor beta chains presented below share a single source sample, sequenced in a study of CD8 T cells in ankylosing spondylitis. TCRdb re-derived calls from the 5' RACE reads in MiXCR, one entry per CDR3 protein. Altogether about 250,000 distinct CDR3 sequences are present, roughly 32% being singletons, with the ten largest covering about 4.2%. Sequencing input: blood, either unsorted or a sorted T cell fraction (not recorded which). These receptors were taken from a male donor with ankylosing spondylitis or in good health (not recorded which).

The rearrangement links TRBV5-6 to TRBJ2-1, with D possibly TRBD1 on 5 matching bases. Germline CDR1 SGHDT, CDR2 YYEEEE. With 2 bases removed from V and 7 bases from J, the gap between germline ends came to 13 bases. This CDR3 is 14 amino acids long. The CDR3 DNA is TGTGCCAGCAGCTTCATAGGGGTCGGAAATGAGCAGTTCTTC. This gives the protein CASSFIGVGNEQFF.

The chain has TRBV18 and TRBJ1-5; D is uncertain. The germline gives CDR1 KGHSH, CDR2 LQKENI. CDR3 length: 13 amino acids. The V gene lost 6 bases and the J gene lost 3 bases, with 9 bases spanning the gap. The chain's CDR3 is CASSQEINQPQHF. CDR3 sequence (DNA): TGTGCCAGCTCCCAGGAGATCAATCAGCCCCAGCATTTT.

This clonotype was detected only a few times. The chain has TRBV25-1 and TRBJ1-4, with D unclear. This CDR3 region has 13 residues. Looked up from germline, CDR1 is MGHDK and CDR2 is SYGVNS. Trimming cost V 3 bases and J 8 bases, with 10 bases left between them. CDR3 sequence reads: CASSDARREKLFF. The CDR3 coding sequence is TGTGCCAGCAGTGACGCGAGGCGGGAAAAACTGTTTTTT. The full variable domain, its missing parts supplied by reference TRBV25-1 and TRBJ1-4, is EADIYQTPRYLVIGTGKKITLECSQTMGHDKMYWYQQDPGMELHLIHYSYGVNSTEKGDLSSESTVSRIRTEHFPLTLESARPSHTSQYLCASSDARREKLFFGSGTQLSVL.

J is TRBJ1-1 and V is TRBV24-1, with a possible D match to TRBD1 (5 bases). V gave up 10 bases and J gave up 1 base, with 15 bases separating them. This CDR3 has 14 residues. Germline CDR1 reads KGHDR; CDR2 reads SFDVKD. CDR3 DNA: TGTGCCACTAGAAACCAGGGTCCGAACACTGAAGCTTTCTTT. Translating gives CATRNQGPNTEAFF.

This clonotype was counted a few times. The chain links TRBV6-5 to TRBJ2-7, with D tentatively TRBD1 (6 bases). Trimming took off 0 bases at V and 2 bases at J, with 11 bases between the two ends. Germline values: CDR1 MNHEY, CDR2 SVGAGI. This CDR3 spans 15 amino acids. CDR3 sequence (DNA): TGTGCCAGCAGTTACTCGAGAGGACAGACCTACGAGCAGTACTTC. Residues: CASSYSRGQTYEQYF.

The gene calls are TRBV29-1 and TRBJ2-1; 8 bases are shared with TRBD2. Germline V lookup: CDR1 SQVTM, CDR2 ANQGSEA. The CDR3 covers 16 residues. V was clipped by 3 bases and J by 6 bases; unmatched bases: 13. The CDR3 DNA is TGCAGCGTTGACCCCCTTCGTCGGGGGGGTGGCAATGAGCAGTTCTTC. It encodes CSVDPLRRGGGNEQFF.

Concerning this clonotype itself: The junction and the germline gene differ at one end; a read error may be behind it. This sequence joins TRBV20-1 and TRBJ2-3; D is perhaps TRBD2 (6 bases). This CDR3 has 12 amino acids. Germline assignment: CDR1 DFQATT and CDR2 SNEGSKA (reference sequence). The CDR3 nucleotides read TGCAGTGCTAGAGAGGAGGAGTGGGGGGTGAATTTT. The encoded protein is CSAREEEWGVNF.

This chain joins TRBV5-1 and TRBJ2-7; no firm D call. The V and J ends lost 0 bases and 3 bases respectively, with 7 bases between them. This CDR3 comprises 13 residues. The germline V gene encodes CDR1 SGHRS and CDR2 YFSETQ. This CDR3 is CASSLESRYEQYF. The CDR3 DNA follows: TGCGCCAGCAGCTTGGAGTCCCGCTACGAGCAGTACTTC.

The chain uses TRBV6-4 and TRBJ2-3; 11 nucleotides match TRBD2. This CDR3 spans 13 amino acids. V lost 5 bases and J lost 7; bases outside the gene matches: 2. Germline assignment: CDR1 MRHNA and CDR2 SNTAGT. In DNA form, the CDR3 reads TGTGCCAGCAGTACTAGCGGGGGAAATACGCAGTATTTT. This sequence encodes CASSTSGGNTQYF.

This clonotype showed up just a few times. The rearrangement joins TRBV5-1 to TRBJ2-3; TRBD2 matches at 11 bases. J lost 6 bases, V lost 4 bases, and 4 bases had no gene match. Germline V gives CDR1 SGHRS, CDR2 YFSETQ. This CDR3 comprises 14 residues. CDR3 amino acids: CASSAGLAVDTQYF. The CDR3 region has the DNA TGCGCCAGCAGCGCGGGACTAGCGGTGGATACGCAGTATTTT.

The rearrangement links TRBV27 to TRBJ1-1; the match to TRBD1 covers 8 bases. The CDR3 contains 17 residues. The germline CDR1 and CDR2 sequences are MNHEY and SMNVEV (reference sequence). Losses at the gene ends were 1 base for V and 0 bases for J; bases not matched to a gene: 7. CDR3 bases: TGTGCCAGCAGTTTATTCGGACAGGGTTTCATGAACACTGAAGCTTTCTTT. Protein product: CASSLFGQGFMNTEAFF.

The rearrangement links TRBV10-3 to TRBJ2-1; 9 nucleotides agree with TRBD1. Germline CDR1 reads ENHRY; CDR2 reads SYGVKD. The CDR3 length is 14 residues. The V gene end was trimmed by 0 bases and the J gene end by 12 bases; junction bases not matched to a gene: 6. The CDR3, as DNA: TGTGCCATCAGTGAGTCGGACAGGGGTGTTCTGCAGTTCTTC. Amino acid sequence: CAISESDRGVLQFF.

This rearrangement joins TRBV12-3 or TRBV12-4 to TRBJ1-5, with no clear D. CDR3 length: 13 residues. V was clipped by 5 bases and J by 4 bases, with 9 bases between them. The CDR3 nucleotides are TGTGCCAGCAGTGGGGAACTTAATCAGCCCCAGCATTTT. It translates to CASSGELNQPQHF.

Ten or more counts support this clonotype. CDR3 nucleotides: TGTGCCAGCAGTTACTCGAATGGGGGGTCAAAAAGGGACACTGAAGCTTTCTTT. Encoded protein: CASSYSNGGSKRDTEAFF. This chain connects TRBV6-5 to TRBJ1-1, with D tentatively TRBD1 (5 bases). Looked up from germline, CDR1 is MNHEY and CDR2 is SVGAGI. CDR3 length: 18 residues. V lost 0 bases and J lost 3, with 20 bases in between.

In its sample, this clonotype was seen many times. For the CDR3, the DNA is TGCAGTGCTAGTGGGACAAGGGAAATTCAGCCCCAGCATTTT. Translating it yields CSASGTREIQPQHF. The chain employs TRBV20-1 and TRBJ1-5; possible D gene TRBD1, 6 bases. Germline CDR1 DFQATT, CDR2 SNEGSKA (reference sequence). The CDR3 runs 14 residues. V dropped 3 bases and J dropped 6 bases, with 15 bases sitting between them.

This clonotype was recorded a few times. V gene TRBV12-3 or TRBV12-4 combines with J gene TRBJ2-1; unclear D gene. The CDR3 runs to 16 residues. V was trimmed by 1 base and J by 4 bases, leaving 14 bases between them. CDR3 nucleotides: TGTGCCAGCAGTTTAGAGCGTAGTCCTTTATACAATGAGCAGTTCTTC. Translation: CASSLERSPLYNEQFF.

This clonotype was recorded a few times. J is TRBJ1-2 and V is TRBV7-9; no clear D. The CDR3 spans 13 residues. V shed 0 bases and J shed 7 bases, with 9 bases lying between them. Germline CDR1 is SEHNR and CDR2 is FQNEAQ (reference sequence). The CDR3 DNA reads as TGTGCCAGCAGCTTAGCTCTCGGGTTTGGCTACACCTTC. Its translation is CASSLALGFGYTF. Together with reference TRBV7-9 and TRBJ1-2, the CDR3 gives the full variable domain: DTGVSQNPRHKITKRGQNVTFRCDPISEHNRLYWYRQTLGQGPEFLTYFQNEAQLEKSRLLSDRFSAERPKGSFSTLEIQRTEQGDSAMYLCASSLALGFGYTFGSGTRLTVV.

The rearrangement joins TRBV20-1 to TRBJ2-7, with a weak D call TRBD1 (6 bases). The CDR3 loop spans 14 amino acids. V was shortened by 2 bases and J by 1 base, with 12 bases between the two germline ends. The germline gives CDR1 DFQATT, CDR2 SNEGSKA (reference sequence). The CDR3 DNA is TGCAGTGCTAGACACAGGGCCGGGTCCTACGAGCAGTACTTC. Protein: CSARHRAGSYEQYF.

The chain has TRBV20-1 and TRBJ2-7; maybe TRBD2 (6 bases). Germline V gives CDR1 DFQATT, CDR2 SNEGSKA (reference sequence). There are 15 residues in the CDR3. V lost 0 bases to trimming and J lost 2 bases, with 14 bases between them. The CDR3 nucleotides read TGCAGTGCTAGAGATGCGCGGGGTCAAACCTACGAGCAGTACTTC. It translates to CSARDARGQTYEQYF.

This sequence joins TRBV29-1 and TRBJ2-3; 7 bases agree with TRBD1. Germline lookup yields CDR1 SQVTM and CDR2 ANQGSEA. This CDR3 is 11 amino acids long. J was trimmed by 11 bases and V by 0 bases; bases with no gene match: 2. The CDR3 nucleotides are TGCAGCGTTGAAGAAGGGGACAGGCAGTATTTT. This encodes CSVEEGDRQYF.

This chain connects TRBV5-1 to TRBJ1-1, with TRBD1 identical over 11 bases. Germline CDR1 SGHRS, CDR2 YFSETQ. This CDR3 is 16 amino acids long. V trimming: 1 base; J trimming: 2 bases; junction bases outside the gene matches: 4. Here the CDR3 reads CASSLWGQGGNTEAFF. The CDR3 nucleotides are TGCGCCAGCAGCTTGTGGGGACAGGGGGGTAACACTGAAGCTTTCTTT.

This clonotype showed up just a few times. The chain employs TRBV3-1 and TRBJ2-7, with D possibly matching TRBD2 (7 bases). This CDR3 region has 15 residues. Germline V gives CDR1 LGHDT, CDR2 YNNKEL (reference sequence). Deletions cut 8 bases from V and 5 bases from J, with 22 bases between. The CDR3 region has the DNA TGTGCCAGCTCCCAGCGGGGCAGGGGAGCCCACGAGCAGTACTTC. It specifies CASSQRGRGAHEQYF.

This clonotype was found a few times. This chain joins TRBV12-3 or TRBV12-4 and TRBJ2-7; D unclear. The V end was cut by 6 bases, the J end by 2 bases, with 11 bases between. The CDR3 extends over 13 amino acids. In nucleotides, the CDR3 is TGTGCCAGCAGAAACGACGCGACCTACGAGCAGTACTTC. It is translated as CASRNDATYEQYF.

This clonotype came up a few times. The chain joins TRBV20-1 to TRBJ2-1; the match to TRBD2 covers 8 bases. The germline CDR1 and CDR2 sequences are DFQATT and SNEGSKA (reference sequence). V shed 6 bases and J 7 bases; nucleotides not matched to a gene: 11. The CDR3 has 14 residues. Written as DNA, the CDR3 is TGCAGTGCGAATAGCGGGGTCTCGGCGAATGAGCAGTTCTTC. As protein: CSANSGVSANEQFF.

This chain joins TRBV10-3 and TRBJ1-5; no clear D. Looked up from germline, CDR1 is ENHRY and CDR2 is SYGVKD. V dropped 0 bases and J dropped 3 bases, with 9 bases sitting between them. This CDR3 comprises 15 residues. CDR3 amino acids: CAISESGSNNQPQHF. The CDR3 bases are TGTGCCATCAGTGAGTCCGGCAGCAACAATCAGCCCCAGCATTTT.

The chain couples TRBV12-3 or TRBV12-4 to TRBJ2-7, with a weak D call TRBD1 (5 bases). Trimming took 5 bases from V and 6 from J, leaving 17 bases between them. The CDR3 runs 14 residues. CDR3 amino acids: CASSLEQWGGEQYF. The CDR3 DNA reads TGTGCCAGCAGTCTTGAACAGTGGGGCGGCGAGCAGTACTTC.

The genes are TRBV20-1 and TRBJ1-2; perhaps TRBD1 as D (5 bases). V gave up 0 bases and J gave up 6 bases, with 11 bases separating them. The CDR3 spans 13 residues. In germline, CDR1 is DFQATT, CDR2 SNEGSKA (reference sequence). This CDR3 is CSARDPQGDGYTF. The CDR3 DNA reads as TGCAGTGCTAGAGATCCTCAGGGTGATGGCTACACCTTC.

The rearrangement joins TRBV12-3 or TRBV12-4 to TRBJ2-1; D may correspond to TRBD1 or TRBD2 (6 bases each). Trimming took 7 bases from V and 2 from J, leaving 12 bases between them. This CDR3 is 14 amino acids long. CDR3 DNA sequence: TGTGCCAGCAAGGTGGGGGGCGCCTACAATGAGCAGTTCTTC. This codes for CASKVGGAYNEQFF.

The chain carries TRBV29-1 and TRBJ1-2; 10 bases agree with TRBD1. The CDR3 length is 12 residues. CDR1 SQVTM and CDR2 ANQGSEA come from the germline V gene. The V segment lost 6 bases and the J segment 7 bases; nucleotides outside the gene matches: 5. Here the CDR3 reads CSVTGTGVGYTF. The CDR3 coding sequence is TGCAGCGTAACCGGGACAGGGGTTGGCTACACCTTC.

This clonotype was detected only a few times. The chain joins TRBV6-1 to TRBJ2-3; D is perhaps TRBD2 (6 bases). CDR1 and CDR2 (germline): MNHNS, SASEGT. V was clipped by 6 bases and J by 2 bases, with 18 bases between them. The CDR3 has 16 amino acids. Written as DNA, the CDR3 is TGTGCCAGCAGGACCTCGCGGGGAACCGACACAGATACGCAGTATTTT. Protein product: CASRTSRGTDTDTQYF.

The chain carries TRBV10-3 and TRBJ2-2; D might be TRBD1 (6 bases). This CDR3 region has 15 residues. The V end was cut by 6 bases, the J end by 7 bases, with 18 bases between. CDR1 and CDR2 (germline): ENHRY, SYGVKD. This CDR3 reads CAIRDSLRLGGELFF. CDR3 nucleotides: TGTGCCATCAGGGACAGCCTCCGTCTCGGCGGGGAGCTGTTTTTT.